These T cell receptor beta chains were read from a single sample in a study of T cells in Graves' hyperthyroidism and ophthalmopathy. TCRdb fed the multiplex PCR reads into MiXCR, producing one record per CDR3 protein. The data contain more than 500,000 distinct CDR3 sequences, roughly 14% of them singletons. Material: blood. The receptors shown here come from a middle-aged woman with Graves' ophthalmopathy. Each CDR3 is given with its conserved first and last residue. Fields, in order: CDR3 protein, CDR3 DNA, clone size, D gene, V gene, J gene. D genes are given only for firm matches. Clone size, where shown, is once, few, many, or a class for clones that have expanded.

CASRGRGYYEQYF	TGTGCCAGCAGGGGGAGGGGGTACTACGAGCAGTACTTC	many	-	TRBV27	TRBJ2-7
CSARSLAAQETQYF	TGCAGTGCTCGATCACTAGCGGCCCAAGAGACCCAGTACTTC	many	TRBD2	TRBV20-1	TRBJ2-5
CASSTSLGAYEQYF	TGTGCCAGCAGTACTAGCCTCGGGGCCTACGAGCAGTACTTC	-	-	TRBV6-5	TRBJ2-7
CSARTVDGENIQYF	TGCAGTGCCCGAACGGTGGACGGTGAAAACATTCAGTACTTC	few	-	TRBV20-1	TRBJ2-4
CASTTGQRGNTEAFF	TGTGCCAGCACCACGGGGCAGAGGGGGAACACTGAAGCTTTCTTT	once	-	TRBV28	TRBJ1-1
CASSSRTEAFF	TGTGCCAGCAGTTCCAGGACGGAAGCTTTCTTT	-	-	TRBV28	TRBJ1-1
CASTLDRTDTQYF	TGTGCCAGCACCCTTGACCGCACAGATACGCAGTATTTT	-	-	TRBV6-1	TRBJ2-3
CASSWGQGADTQYF	TGTGCCAGCAGCTGGGGACAGGGCGCAGATACGCAGTATTTT	many	TRBD1	TRBV7-3	TRBJ2-3
CASSLYRRPQETQYF	TGTGCCAGCAGCTTATACAGGAGGCCACAAGAGACCCAGTACTTC	many	-	TRBV7-8	TRBJ2-5
CASSLDGTSYEQYF	TGCGCCAGCAGCTTGGATGGCACCTCCTACGAGCAGTACTTC	many	-	TRBV5-1	TRBJ2-7
CAWSTGEAGELFF	TGTGCCTGGAGTACCGGGGAGGCCGGGGAGCTGTTTTTT	many	-	TRBV30	TRBJ2-2
CASSLNPAGEQYF	TGTGCCAGCAGCTTAAATCCGGCCGGCGAGCAGTACTTC	-	-	TRBV7-3	TRBJ2-7
CSVERRLNYGYTF	TGCAGCGTTGAAAGACGGCTTAACTATGGCTACACCTTC	many	-	TRBV29-1	TRBJ1-2
CATSDSAPTANLWTQYF	TGTGCCACCAGTGATTCCGCTCCGACAGCCAATTTGTGGACCCAGTACTTC	-	-	TRBV24-1	TRBJ2-5
CSAPLGGGNTEAFF	TGCAGTGCCCCCTTGGGAGGGGGGAACACTGAAGCTTTCTTT	many	-	TRBV20-1	TRBJ1-1
CAWSVMGTGSRQYF	TGTGCCTGGAGTGTAATGGGGACAGGGTCGAGACAGTACTTC	many	TRBD1	TRBV30	TRBJ2-7
CSARVLGAGELFF	TGCAGCGCCAGAGTTCTAGGAGCCGGGGAGCTGTTTTTT	many	-	TRBV29-1	TRBJ2-2
CASSPTGSGTQYF	TGTGCCAGCAGCCCGACGGGATCCGGGACCCAGTACTTC	few	-	TRBV3-1	TRBJ2-5
CASSPGLAIPDTQYF	TGTGCCAGCAGCCCGGGACTAGCGATACCAGATACGCAGTATTTT	-	TRBD2	TRBV11-2	TRBJ2-3
CASSFYRVNTEAFF	TGTGCCAGCAGCTTCTACAGGGTGAACACTGAAGCTTTCTTT	many	-	TRBV7-8	TRBJ1-1
CASSRGLGPSYEQYF	TGTGCCAGTAGTAGGGGACTAGGGCCGTCCTACGAGCAGTACTTC	few	TRBD2	TRBV19	TRBJ2-7
CASHQGNGVNTEAFF	TGCGCCAGCCACCAGGGGAACGGCGTGAACACTGAAGCTTTCTTT	many	-	TRBV5-1	TRBJ1-1
CASSYSGLAGAEQYF	TGTGCCAGCAGTTACTCCGGTCTAGCGGGAGCCGAGCAGTACTTC	many	TRBD2	TRBV6-2/TRBV6-3	TRBJ2-7
CASRDAVYEQYF	TGTGCCAGCAGGGACGCGGTCTACGAGCAGTACTTC	-	-	TRBV6-1	TRBJ2-7
CASSFRTSLNTGELFF	TGTGCCAGTAGTTTCAGGACTAGCCTTAACACCGGGGAGCTGTTTTTT	-	TRBD2	TRBV19	TRBJ2-2
CASSYPGTQLVETQYF	TGTGCCAGCAGTTACCCCGGGACGCAACTAGTGGAGACCCAGTACTTC	many	-	TRBV6-2/TRBV6-3	TRBJ2-5
CASSMRGGVGNQPQHF	TGTGCCAGTAGTATGAGGGGAGGGGTTGGCAATCAGCCCCAGCATTTT	-	-	TRBV19	TRBJ1-5
CASSSQGGVPQHF	TGTGCCAGCAGCTCCCAAGGGGGGGTGCCCCAGCATTTT	many	-	TRBV7-2	TRBJ1-5
CSARDMGRNWGYTF	TGCAGTGCTAGAGATATGGGTAGGAACTGGGGCTACACCTTC	many	-	TRBV20-1	TRBJ1-2
CSAELAGGLSAYEQYF	TGCAGTGCTGAACTAGCGGGAGGTCTCTCCGCCTACGAGCAGTACTTC	many	TRBD2	TRBV20-1	TRBJ2-7
CASSLSAGQASGPQHF	TGTGCCAGTAGCCTGTCCGCGGGACAGGCCTCAGGGCCCCAGCATTTT	-	TRBD1	TRBV19	TRBJ1-5
CSVMKLAGISYEQYF	TGCAGCGTGATGAAACTAGCGGGGATCTCCTACGAGCAGTACTTC	many	TRBD2	TRBV29-1	TRBJ2-7
CASRTGHGYTF	TGTGCCAGCCGTACGGGCCATGGCTACACCTTC	once	-	TRBV6-1	TRBJ1-2